This T cell receptor (beta chain) was recovered during a study of OX40 agonist ivuxolimab in advanced cancers. Whole-study results and caveats: Blood T cells, both CD4+ and CD8+, expanded clonally by week 6 at 0.1 to 3.0 mg/kg.

The CDR3 spans 15 residues. V lost 6 bases and J 0 bases, leaving 12 bases between the germline ends. Germline-derived CDR1 and CDR2 are MNHEY and SMNVEV (reference sequence). This table comes from immunoSEQ multiplex PCR, and its TCRdb copy is limited to in-frame clones, with some not included. Among tens of thousands of clones listed, 89% were seen once. Points on this clone: Its antigen remains unidentified.

The sequence came from an adult with an advanced solid tumor such as melanoma, head and neck, liver or kidney cancer. V usage is TRBV27 and J usage is TRBJ2-1, with D possibly being TRBD1 (7 bases). The material was CD4+ or CD8+ T cells sorted from blood, obtained in a trial of the OX40 agonist ivuxolimab. The CDR3 region is CASREGQSSYNEQFF. As DNA, the CDR3 is TGTGCCAGCAGGGAGGGACAGAGCTCCTACAATGAGCAGTTCTTC.